The entry that follows covers one T cell receptor (beta chain) sequence. This sample includes further DNA sequences coding for the same CDR3. The sample comes from a study of cytomegalovirus exposure and HLA in healthy donors. Turning to the study itself: In terms of ancestry, the Caucasian-associated cluster contained roughly 81% of the approximately 400 genotyped donors.

Trimming removed 1 base at V and 1 base at J, with 4 bases between. CDR3 length: 13 residues. Germline CDR1 reads SGHRS; CDR2 reads YFSETQ. The PCR employed 60 Vbeta primers together with 13 Jbeta primers. Sequenced by immunoSEQ multiplex PCR; TCRdb stores in-frame clones only, minus some. The repertoire has fewer than 200,000 clones, 75% to 85% of them found once; the top ten carry around 14%. This TCR was sampled from a woman aged 25-40 years in good health and CMV-seropositive. Sequencing input: PBMCs. The V gene is TRBV5-1, the J gene TRBJ2-3, with D unresolved. This CDR3 reads CASSLTGTDTQYF. CDR3 in DNA: TGCGCCAGCAGCTTGACAGGCACAGATACGCAGTATTTT.